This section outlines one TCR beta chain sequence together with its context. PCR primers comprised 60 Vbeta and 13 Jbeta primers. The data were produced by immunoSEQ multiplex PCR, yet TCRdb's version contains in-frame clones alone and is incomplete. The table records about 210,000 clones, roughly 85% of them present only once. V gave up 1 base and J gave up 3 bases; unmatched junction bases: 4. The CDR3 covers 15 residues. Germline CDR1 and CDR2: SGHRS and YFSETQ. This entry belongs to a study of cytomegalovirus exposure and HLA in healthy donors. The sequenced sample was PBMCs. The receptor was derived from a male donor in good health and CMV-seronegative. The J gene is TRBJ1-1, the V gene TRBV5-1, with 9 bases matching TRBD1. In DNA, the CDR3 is TGCGCCAGCAGCTTGAGCTGGGACAGGGACACTGAAGCTTTCTTT. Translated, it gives CASSLSWDRDTEAFF.